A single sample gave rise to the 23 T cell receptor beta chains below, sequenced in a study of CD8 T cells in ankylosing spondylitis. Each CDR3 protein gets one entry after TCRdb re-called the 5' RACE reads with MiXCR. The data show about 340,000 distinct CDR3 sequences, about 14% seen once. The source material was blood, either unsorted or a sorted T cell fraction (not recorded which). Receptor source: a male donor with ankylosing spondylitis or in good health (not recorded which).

The CDR3 DNA reads as TGCAGTGCTAGAGATCAGGCTAGGTTGTTGGAGACCCAGTACTTC. Protein sequence: CSARDQARLLETQYF. The chain uses TRBV20-1 and TRBJ2-5; D call uncertain. The germline V gene has CDR1 DFQATT and CDR2 SNEGSKA (reference sequence). The germline V and J ends were trimmed by 0 bases and 5 bases, with 16 bases remaining between them. The CDR3 length is 15 residues.

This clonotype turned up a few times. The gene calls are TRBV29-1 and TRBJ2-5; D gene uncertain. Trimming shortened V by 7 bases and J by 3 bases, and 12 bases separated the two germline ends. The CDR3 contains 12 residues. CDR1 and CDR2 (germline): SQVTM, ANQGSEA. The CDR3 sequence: CSAAFREETQYF. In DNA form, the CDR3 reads TGCAGCGCGGCCTTTAGGGAAGAGACCCAGTACTTC.

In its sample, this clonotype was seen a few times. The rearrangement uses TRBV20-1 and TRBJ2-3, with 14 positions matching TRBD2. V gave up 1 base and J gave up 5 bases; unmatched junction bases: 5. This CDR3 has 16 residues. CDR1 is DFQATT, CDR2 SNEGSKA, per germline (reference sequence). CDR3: CSARVGTSGGRDTQYF. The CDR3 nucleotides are TGCAGTGCTAGAGTCGGGACTAGCGGGGGACGAGATACGCAGTATTTT.

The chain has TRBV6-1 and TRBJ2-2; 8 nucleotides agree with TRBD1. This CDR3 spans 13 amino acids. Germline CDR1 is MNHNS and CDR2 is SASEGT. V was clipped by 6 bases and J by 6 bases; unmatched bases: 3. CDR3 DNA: TGTGCCAGCAGGGGACAGGTCGCCGGGGAGCTGTTTTTT. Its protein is CASRGQVAGELFF.

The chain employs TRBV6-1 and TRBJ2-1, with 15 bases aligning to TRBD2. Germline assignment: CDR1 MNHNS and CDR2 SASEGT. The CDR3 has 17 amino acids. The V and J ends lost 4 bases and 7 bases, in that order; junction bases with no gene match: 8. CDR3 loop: CASSVGRTSGRGNEQFF. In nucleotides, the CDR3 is TGTGCCAGCAGTGTGGGCAGGACTAGCGGGAGGGGGAATGAGCAGTTCTTC.

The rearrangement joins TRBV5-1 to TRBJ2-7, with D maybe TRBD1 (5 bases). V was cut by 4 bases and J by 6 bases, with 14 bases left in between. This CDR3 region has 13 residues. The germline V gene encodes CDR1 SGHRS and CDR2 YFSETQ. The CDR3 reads CASSPTVLGEQYF. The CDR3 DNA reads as TGCGCCAGCAGCCCGACAGTCCTCGGCGAGCAGTACTTC.

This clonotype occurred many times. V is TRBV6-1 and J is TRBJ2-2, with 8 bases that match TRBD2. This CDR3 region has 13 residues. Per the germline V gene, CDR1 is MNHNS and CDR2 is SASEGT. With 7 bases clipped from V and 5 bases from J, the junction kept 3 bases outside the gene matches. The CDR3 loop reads CASTTGGTGELFF. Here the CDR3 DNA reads TGTGCCAGCACAACGGGGGGGACCGGGGAGCTGTTTTTT.

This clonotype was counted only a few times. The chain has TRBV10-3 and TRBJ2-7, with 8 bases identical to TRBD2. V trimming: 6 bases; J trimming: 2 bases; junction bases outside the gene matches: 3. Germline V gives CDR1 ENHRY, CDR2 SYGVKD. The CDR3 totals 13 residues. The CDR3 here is CAIRGAGAYEQYF. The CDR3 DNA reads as TGTGCCATCAGAGGAGCGGGGGCCTACGAGCAGTACTTC.

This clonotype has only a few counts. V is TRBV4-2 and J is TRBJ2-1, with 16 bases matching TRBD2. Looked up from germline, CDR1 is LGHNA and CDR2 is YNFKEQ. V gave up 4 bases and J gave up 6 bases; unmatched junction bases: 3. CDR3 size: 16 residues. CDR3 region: CASSPGLAGGINEQFF. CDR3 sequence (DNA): TGTGCCAGCAGCCCGGGACTAGCGGGAGGGATCAATGAGCAGTTCTTC.

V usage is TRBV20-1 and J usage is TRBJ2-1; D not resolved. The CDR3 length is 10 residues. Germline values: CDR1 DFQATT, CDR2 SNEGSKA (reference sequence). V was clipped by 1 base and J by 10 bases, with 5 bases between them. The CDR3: CSARVEEQFF. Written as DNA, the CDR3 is TGCAGTGCTAGAGTCGAAGAGCAGTTCTTC.

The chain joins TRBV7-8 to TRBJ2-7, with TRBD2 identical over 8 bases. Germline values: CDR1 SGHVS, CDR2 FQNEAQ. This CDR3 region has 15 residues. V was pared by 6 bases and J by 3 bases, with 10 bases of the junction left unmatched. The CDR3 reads CASRERTSRGYEQYF. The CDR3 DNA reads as TGTGCCAGCAGGGAACGGACTAGCCGGGGCTACGAGCAGTACTTC.

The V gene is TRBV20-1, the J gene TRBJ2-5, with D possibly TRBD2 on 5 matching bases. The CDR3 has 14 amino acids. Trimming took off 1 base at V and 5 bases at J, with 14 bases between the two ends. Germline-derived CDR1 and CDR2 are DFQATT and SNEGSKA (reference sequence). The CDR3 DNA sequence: TGCAGTGCTAGAGGGGGTTCTAGCTTGGAGACCCAGTACTTC. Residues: CSARGGSSLETQYF.

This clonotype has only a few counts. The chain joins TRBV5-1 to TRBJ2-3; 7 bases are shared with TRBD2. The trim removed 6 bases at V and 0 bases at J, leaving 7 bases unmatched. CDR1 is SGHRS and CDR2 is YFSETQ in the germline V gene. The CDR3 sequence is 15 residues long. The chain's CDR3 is CASNIAGASTDTQYF. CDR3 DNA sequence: TGCGCCAGCAACATAGCGGGTGCTAGCACAGATACGCAGTATTTT.

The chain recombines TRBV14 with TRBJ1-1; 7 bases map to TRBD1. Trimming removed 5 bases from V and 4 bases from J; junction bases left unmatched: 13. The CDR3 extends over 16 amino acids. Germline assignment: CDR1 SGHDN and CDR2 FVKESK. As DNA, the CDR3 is TGTGCCAGCAGCACAAGGACAGGTGCCCAGGTCACTGAAGCTTTCTTT. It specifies CASSTRTGAQVTEAFF.

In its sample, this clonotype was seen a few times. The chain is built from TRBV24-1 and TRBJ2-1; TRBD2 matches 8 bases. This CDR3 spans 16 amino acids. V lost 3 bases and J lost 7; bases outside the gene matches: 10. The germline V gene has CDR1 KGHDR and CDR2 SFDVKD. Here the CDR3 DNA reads TGTGCCACCAGTGATCCAGCGGGAGAGCTTCGGAATGAGCAGTTCTTC. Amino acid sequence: CATSDPAGELRNEQFF.

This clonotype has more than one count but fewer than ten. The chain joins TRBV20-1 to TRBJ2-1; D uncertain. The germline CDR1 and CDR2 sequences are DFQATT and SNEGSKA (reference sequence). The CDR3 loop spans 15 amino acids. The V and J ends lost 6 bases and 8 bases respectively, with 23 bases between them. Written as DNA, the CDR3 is TGCAGTGCGGGTGTTTCTAGGCCCCAGATCGATGAGCAGTTCTTC. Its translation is CSAGVSRPQIDEQFF.

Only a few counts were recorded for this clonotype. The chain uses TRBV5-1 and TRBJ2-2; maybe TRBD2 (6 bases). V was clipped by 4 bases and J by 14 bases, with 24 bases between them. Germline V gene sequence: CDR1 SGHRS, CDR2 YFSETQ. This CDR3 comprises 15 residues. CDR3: CASSLDPGDSARLFF. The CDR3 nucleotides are TGCGCCAGCAGCCTAGACCCCGGGGACTCCGCAAGACTGTTTTTT.

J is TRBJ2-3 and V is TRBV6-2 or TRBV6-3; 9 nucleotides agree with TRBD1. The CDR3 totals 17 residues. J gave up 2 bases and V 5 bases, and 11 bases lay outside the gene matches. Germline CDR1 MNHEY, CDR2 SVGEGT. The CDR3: CASSPGRTGAPTDTQYF. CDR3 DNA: TGTGCCAGCAGTCCCGGACGGACAGGGGCCCCCACAGATACGCAGTATTTT.

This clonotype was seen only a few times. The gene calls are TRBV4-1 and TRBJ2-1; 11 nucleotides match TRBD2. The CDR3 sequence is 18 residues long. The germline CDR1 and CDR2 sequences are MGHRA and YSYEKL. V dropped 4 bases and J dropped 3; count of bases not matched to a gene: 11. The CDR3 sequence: CASSLGPKLAGVYNEQFF. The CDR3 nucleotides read TGCGCCAGCAGCCTAGGACCGAAACTAGCGGGGGTCTACAATGAGCAGTTCTTC.

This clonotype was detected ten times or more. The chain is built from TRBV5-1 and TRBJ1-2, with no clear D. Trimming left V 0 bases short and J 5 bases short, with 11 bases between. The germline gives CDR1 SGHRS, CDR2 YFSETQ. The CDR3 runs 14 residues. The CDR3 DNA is TGCGCCAGCAGCTTGGAAGCAGACGCTTATGGCTACACCTTC. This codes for CASSLEADAYGYTF.

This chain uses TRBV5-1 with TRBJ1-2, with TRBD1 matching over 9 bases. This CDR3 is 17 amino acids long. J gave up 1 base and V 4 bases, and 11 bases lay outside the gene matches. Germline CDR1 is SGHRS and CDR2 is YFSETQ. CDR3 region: CASSPQTTGGVNYGYTF. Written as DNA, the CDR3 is TGCGCCAGCAGCCCGCAGACTACAGGGGGCGTTAACTATGGCTACACCTTC.

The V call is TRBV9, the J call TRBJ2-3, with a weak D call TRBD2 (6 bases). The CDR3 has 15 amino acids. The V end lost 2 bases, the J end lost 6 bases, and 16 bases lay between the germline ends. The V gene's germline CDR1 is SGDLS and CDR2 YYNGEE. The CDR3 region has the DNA TGTGCCAGCAGCGTTGGGGGGACTCTCTCGGATACGCAGTATTTT. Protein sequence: CASSVGGTLSDTQYF.

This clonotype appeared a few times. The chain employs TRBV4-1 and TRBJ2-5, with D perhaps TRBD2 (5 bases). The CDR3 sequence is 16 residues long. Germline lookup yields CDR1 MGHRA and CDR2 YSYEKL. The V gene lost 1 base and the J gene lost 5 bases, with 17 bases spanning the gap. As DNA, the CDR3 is TGCGCCAGCAGCCAAGGAATAGAGCCTAGCAGGGAGACCCAGTACTTC. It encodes CASSQGIEPSRETQYF.